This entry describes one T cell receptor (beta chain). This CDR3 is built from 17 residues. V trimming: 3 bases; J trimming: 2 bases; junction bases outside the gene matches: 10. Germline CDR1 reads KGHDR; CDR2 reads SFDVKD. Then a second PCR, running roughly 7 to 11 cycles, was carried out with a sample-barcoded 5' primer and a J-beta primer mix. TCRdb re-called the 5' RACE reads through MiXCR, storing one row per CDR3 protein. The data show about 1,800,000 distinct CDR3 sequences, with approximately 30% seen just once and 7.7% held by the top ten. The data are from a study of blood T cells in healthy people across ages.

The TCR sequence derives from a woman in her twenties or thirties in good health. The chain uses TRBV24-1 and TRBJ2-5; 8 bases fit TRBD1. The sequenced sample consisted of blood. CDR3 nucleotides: TGTGCCACCAGTGATCCTACCGGGACAGGTACACAAGAGACCCAGTACTTC. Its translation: CATSDPTGTGTQETQYF.